These T cell receptor beta chains were read from a single sample in a study of T-cell memory formation after mild COVID-19. TCRdb called the 5' RACE reads again in MiXCR, with one record for every CDR3 protein. The sample lists around 300,000 distinct CDR3 sequences, around 8% occurring once. The specimen was PBMCs or a T cell subset sorted from them (not recorded which). The source of these receptors is a man aged 18 to 29 who had mild COVID-19 (a few samples of this study predate the infection). Cell type and time point are not known. The CDR3 runs from the conserved cysteine through the conserved F or W. A D gene is named only where the DNA matches it firmly. Rows may omit the clone size; those that give it use once, few, many or a size class.

>TRBJ1-5|-|-|TRBV20-1
TGCAGTGCTAGTGGTCCATTTGGAGGAGACTTTAGCAATCAGCCCCAGCATTTT
CSASGPFGGDFSNQPQHF
>TRBJ2-4|TRBD2|many|TRBV20-1
TGCAGTGCTAGAGGCCAGCGGGGGGCTTACTTC
CSARGQRGAYF
>TRBJ2-7|TRBD1|many|TRBV5-6
TGTGCCAGCAGCTTCGACCGGACAGGGGTGAACGAGCAGTACTTC
CASSFDRTGVNEQYF
>TRBJ2-1|-|few|TRBV2
TGTGCCAGCAGAATCTACAATGAGCAGTTCTTC
CASRIYNEQFF
>TRBJ2-5|-|-|TRBV5-8
TGTGCCAGCAGCAAGTCCTCCGGGGATCAAGAGACCCAGTACTTC
CASSKSSGDQETQYF
>TRBJ2-7|TRBD2|few|TRBV4-1
TGCGCCAGCAGCCCGACTAGCGGGGGGGCCTCATACGAGCAGTACTTC
CASSPTSGGASYEQYF
>TRBJ2-3|TRBD2|-|TRBV7-2
TGTGCCAGCAGCCCGGGGGGGACTGCAGATACGCAGTATTTT
CASSPGGTADTQYF
>TRBJ1-2|TRBD1|-|TRBV12-3/TRBV12-4
TGTGCCAGCAGAAGGACAGGGGACTATGGCTACACCTTC
CASRRTGDYGYTF
>TRBJ2-3|-|-|TRBV7-3
TGTGCCAGCAGCTTAAATCCCGCCCCAGATACGCAGTATTTT
CASSLNPAPDTQYF
>TRBJ2-5|TRBD1|-|TRBV5-4
TGTGCCAGCAGCAACCCCGGACAGGGGTTCAGGGAGACCCAGTACTTC
CASSNPGQGFRETQYF
>TRBJ2-1|-|few|TRBV7-2
TGTGCCAGCAGCTTAATATTCCCCTCCTACAATGAGCAGTTCTTC
CASSLIFPSYNEQFF
>TRBJ1-4|-|-|TRBV5-4
TGTGCCAGCAGCCCGGGGAGCCATAATGAAAAACTGTTTTTT
CASSPGSHNEKLFF
>TRBJ2-7|TRBD2|-|TRBV4-1
TGCGCCAGCAGCCAAGGACTAGCGGGGGGGACCCGGAACCGCGAGCAGTACTTC
CASSQGLAGGTRNREQYF
>TRBJ1-2|-|-|TRBV12-3/TRBV12-4
TGTGCCAGCAGTTTGGCGTTGACAGCCTATGGCTACACCTTC
CASSLALTAYGYTF
>TRBJ2-2|TRBD1|-|TRBV4-1
TGCGCCAGCAGCCTAACGACCGGGACAGGGTACCCCGGGGAGCTGTTTTTT
CASSLTTGTGYPGELFF
>TRBJ2-1|TRBD2|many|TRBV12-3/TRBV12-4
TGTGCCAGCCTGGTCGGGGGGTTTTCCTACAATGAGCAGTTCTTC
CASLVGGFSYNEQFF
>TRBJ2-5|-|-|TRBV9
TGTGCCAGCAGCGGACACAGGGGGGGGGAGACCCAGTACTTC
CASSGHRGGETQYF
>TRBJ2-3|TRBD1|few|TRBV5-5
TGTGCCAGCAGCATACCCGGGACAGGGAGGAATACGCAGTATTTT
CASSIPGTGRNTQYF